These 9 T cell receptor beta chains were sequenced from one sample in a study of breast tumors, draining lymph nodes, adjacent tissues. Samples came from axillary lymph nodes draining the breast cancer. Each CDR3 protein gets one entry after TCRdb re-called the multiplex PCR reads with MiXCR. The sample yields 140,000 to 150,000 distinct CDR3 sequences, 30% to 35% seen once. Sequencing was done on a sample of axillary lymph node tissue. These receptors were collected from a female donor with breast cancer. Some clones in this sample may be carry-over from other donors' samples.

In this sample, this clonotype turned up many times. The junction differs from germline at one of its ends, possibly a read error. The chain combines TRBV20-1 with TRBJ1-1; 9 positions match TRBD1. CDR1 is DFQATT, CDR2 SNEGSKA, per germline (reference sequence). The CDR3 has 14 amino acids. CDR3 in amino acids: CSARATTGGTEAFF. DNA of the CDR3: TGCAGTGCGAGAGCCACGACAGGGGGCACTGAAGCTTTCTTT.

The sample holds a few counts of this clonotype. The chain couples TRBV6-1 to TRBJ2-5, with D perhaps TRBD1 (5 bases). This CDR3 is 15 amino acids long. Germline assignment: CDR1 MNHNS and CDR2 SASEGT. Trimming pared 6 bases from V and 2 bases from J, leaving 16 bases between. The CDR3 bases are TGTGCCAGCAGAATAACCCCGACAGTACAAGAGACCCAGTACTTC. It is translated as CASRITPTVQETQYF.

This sequence joins TRBV5-1 and TRBJ2-2; 8 nucleotides agree with TRBD2. V gave up 5 bases and J gave up 8 bases; unmatched junction bases: 8. Germline CDR1 and CDR2: SGHRS and YFSETQ. This CDR3 contains 14 residues. The CDR3 nucleotides read TGCGCCAGCAGGTCCGAGCGGGGGCGAGGGGAGCTGTTTTTT. Protein sequence: CASRSERGRGELFF. Together with reference TRBV5-1 and TRBJ2-2, the CDR3 gives the full variable domain: KAGVTQTPRYLIKTRGQQVTLSCSPISGHRSVSWYQQTPGQGLQFLFEYFSETQRNKGNFPGRFSGRQFSNSRSEMNVSTLELGDSALYLCASRSERGRGELFFGEGSRLTVL.

This clonotype has at least ten counts. This chain uses TRBV15 with TRBJ2-7; 9 nucleotides align to TRBD1. The CDR3 spans 16 residues. Germline V CDR1 and CDR2: LNHNV, YYDKDF (reference sequence). J lost 5 bases, V lost 3 bases, and 11 bases had no gene match. The CDR3 region has the DNA TGTGCCACCAGCAGTGGGAAAGGACAGGGGACCCACGAGCAGTACTTC. Amino acids: CATSSGKGQGTHEQYF.

This clonotype was seen a handful of times. The V and J genes are TRBV20-1 and TRBJ1-1, with D possibly matching TRBD1 (5 bases). The germline V gene encodes CDR1 DFQATT and CDR2 SNEGSKA (reference sequence). The CDR3 runs 11 residues. Trimming removed 8 bases at V and 10 bases at J, with 17 bases between. This chain's CDR3 is CSNLRQFSAFF. DNA for the CDR3: TGCAGTAACCTTCGACAGTTCTCAGCTTTCTTT.

This clonotype was counted ten times or more. The CDR3 nucleotides read TGTGCCAGCAGCGTAGAGGGACTAGACGCCGGGGAGCTGTTTTTT. It codes for CASSVEGLDAGELFF. The V call is TRBV9, the J call TRBJ2-2, with 8 nucleotides matching TRBD2. This CDR3 contains 15 residues. In germline, CDR1 is SGDLS, CDR2 YYNGEE. Losses at the gene ends were 0 bases for V and 6 bases for J; bases not matched to a gene: 4. The full variable domain, completed using reference TRBV9 and TRBJ2-2, is DSGVTQTPKHLITATGQRVTLRCSPRSGDLSVYWYQQSLDQGLQFLIQYYNGEERAKGNILERFSAQQFPDLHSELNLSSLELGDSALYFCASSVEGLDAGELFFGEGSRLTVL.

The V call is TRBV20-1, the J call TRBJ2-5, with TRBD2 identical over 8 bases. V lost 6 bases to trimming and J lost 5 bases; unmatched junction nucleotides: 17. The CDR3 has 16 residues. The V gene's germline CDR1 is DFQATT and CDR2 SNEGSKA (reference sequence). The CDR3 reads CSAGKQIAGNHETQYF. Written as DNA, the CDR3 is TGCAGTGCGGGTAAACAGATAGCGGGAAATCATGAGACCCAGTACTTC.

This clonotype was picked up many times. V gene TRBV2 combines with J gene TRBJ1-2; D gene uncertain. The CDR3 covers 12 residues. The ends were cut back, 3 bases at V and 3 bases at J, with 5 bases in the middle. Looked up from germline, CDR1 is SNHLY and CDR2 is FYNNEI. The CDR3 bases are TGTGCCAGCAGTGAGTGGGACTATGGCTACACCTTC. This gives the protein CASSEWDYGYTF.

This clonotype appeared many times. The J gene is TRBJ2-5, the V gene TRBV20-1, with D unresolved. CDR1 is DFQATT, CDR2 SNEGSKA, per germline (reference sequence). Trimming left V 4 bases short and J 0 bases short, with 12 bases between. The CDR3 is 14 residues long. CDR3 residues: CSATPGRYQETQYF. CDR3 nucleotides: TGCAGTGCTACCCCCGGACGGTACCAAGAGACCCAGTACTTC.